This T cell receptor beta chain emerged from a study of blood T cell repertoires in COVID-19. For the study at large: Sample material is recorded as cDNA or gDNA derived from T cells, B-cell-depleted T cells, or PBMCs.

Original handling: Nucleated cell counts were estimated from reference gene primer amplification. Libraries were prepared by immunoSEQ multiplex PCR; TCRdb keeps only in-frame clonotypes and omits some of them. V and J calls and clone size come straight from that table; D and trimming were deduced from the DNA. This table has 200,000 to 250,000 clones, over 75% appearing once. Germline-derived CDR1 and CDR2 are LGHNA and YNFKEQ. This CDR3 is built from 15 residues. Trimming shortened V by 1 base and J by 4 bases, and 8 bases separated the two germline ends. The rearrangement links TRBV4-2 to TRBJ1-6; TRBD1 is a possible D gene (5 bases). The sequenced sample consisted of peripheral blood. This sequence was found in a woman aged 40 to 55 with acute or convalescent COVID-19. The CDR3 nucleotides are TGTGCCAGCAGCCAAGGGGAGGGGTATAATTCACCCCTCCACTTT. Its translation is CASSQGEGYNSPLHF.